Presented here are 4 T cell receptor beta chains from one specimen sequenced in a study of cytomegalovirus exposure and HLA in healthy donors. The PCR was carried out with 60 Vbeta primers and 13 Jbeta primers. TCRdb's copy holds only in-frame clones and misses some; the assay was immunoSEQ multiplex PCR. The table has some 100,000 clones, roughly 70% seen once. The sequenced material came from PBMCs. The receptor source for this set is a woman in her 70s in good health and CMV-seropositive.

The CDR3 here is CAWSRTGGGQPQHF. CDR3 DNA sequence: TGTGCCTGGAGTAGGACAGGGGGCGGTCAGCCCCAGCATTTT. V gene TRBV30 combines with J gene TRBJ1-5, with 11 bases that match TRBD1. V was clipped by 2 bases and J by 6 bases; unmatched bases: 3. The CDR3 has 14 residues. Germline assignment: CDR1 GTSNPN and CDR2 SVGIG (reference sequence).

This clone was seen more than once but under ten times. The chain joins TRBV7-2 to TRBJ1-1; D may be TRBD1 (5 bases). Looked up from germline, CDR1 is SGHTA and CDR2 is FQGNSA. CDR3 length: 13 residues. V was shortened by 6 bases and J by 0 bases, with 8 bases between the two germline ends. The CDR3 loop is CASRTDVNTEAFF. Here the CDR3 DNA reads TGTGCCAGCAGGACAGACGTGAACACTGAAGCTTTCTTT.

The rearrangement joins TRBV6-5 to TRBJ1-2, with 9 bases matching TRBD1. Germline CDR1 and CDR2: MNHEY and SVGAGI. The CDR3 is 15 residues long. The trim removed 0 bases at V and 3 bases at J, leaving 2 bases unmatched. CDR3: CASSYSDRGDYGYTF. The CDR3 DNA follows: TGTGCCAGCAGTTACTCTGACAGGGGGGACTATGGCTACACCTTC.

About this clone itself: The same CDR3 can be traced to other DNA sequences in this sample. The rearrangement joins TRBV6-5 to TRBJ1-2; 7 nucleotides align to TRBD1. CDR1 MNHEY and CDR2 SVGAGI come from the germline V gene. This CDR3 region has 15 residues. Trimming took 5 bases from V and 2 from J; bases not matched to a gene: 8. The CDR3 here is CASSLRDSANYGYTF. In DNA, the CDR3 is TGTGCCAGCAGTCTTCGGGACAGCGCGAACTATGGCTACACCTTC.